The rows below give T cell receptor beta chains drawn from one sample of a study of T cell changes during pregnancy in multiple sclerosis. Repertoires were generated with immunoSEQ multiplex PCR, while TCRdb's copy carries only in-frame clones and drops some. The sample includes approximately 92,000 clones, approximately 92% of them seen just once. The sample here was peripheral blood, taken in the first trimester of pregnancy. All receptors derive from a female donor with multiple sclerosis, enrolled in a pregnancy study. The conserved cysteine and the conserved F or W are not part of the CDR3 here.

len: 9
j_gene: TRBJ2-7
v_gene: TRBV27
CDR3aa: ASSSYYEQY

len: 14
j_gene: TRBJ1-3
v_gene: TRBV7-2
CDR3aa: ASSLGTGSSGNTIY

len: 13
j_gene: TRBJ2-7
v_gene: TRBV19
CDR3aa: ASSTSGTGSYEQY

len: 15
j_gene: TRBJ2-1
v_gene: TRBV5-1
CDR3aa: ASRRTSASGGYNEQF

len: 13
j_gene: TRBJ2-3
v_gene: TRBV4-3
CDR3aa: ASSQGLAVTDTQY

len: 13
j_gene: TRBJ1-3
v_gene: TRBV2
CDR3aa: ASSGADPGGNTIY

len: 12
j_gene: TRBJ2-1
v_gene: TRBV29-1
CDR3aa: SVGKRENNNEQF

len: 13
j_gene: TRBJ2-5
v_gene: TRBV9
CDR3aa: ASSVGLAGVETQY

len: 11
j_gene: TRBJ1-1
v_gene: TRBV5-1
CDR3aa: ASSSTLNTEAF

len: 11
j_gene: TRBJ2-2
v_gene: TRBV6-1
CDR3aa: ASSGGNTGELF

len: 12
j_gene: TRBJ2-3
v_gene: TRBV2
CDR3aa: ASGQVRGTDTQY

len: 12
j_gene: TRBJ1-3
v_gene: TRBV6-1
CDR3aa: ASSTGGTGNTIY

len: 13
j_gene: TRBJ2-7
v_gene: TRBV9
CDR3aa: ASSVASGGAYEQY

len: 13
j_gene: TRBJ1-4
v_gene: TRBV9
CDR3aa: ASSNRQGDGEKLF